The next 23 T cell receptor beta chains were all read from a single sample in a study of T cell changes during pregnancy in multiple sclerosis. TCRdb's copy holds only in-frame clones and misses some; the assay was immunoSEQ multiplex PCR. The sample holds roughly 64,000 clones, around 90% seen once. The sample consisted of peripheral blood, taken in the third trimester of pregnancy. Every receptor here comes from a female donor in good health, enrolled as a control in a pregnancy study.

The CDR3 nucleotides are TGTGCCAGCGGTGGGACAGTACACCCCCTTAGCACAGATACGCAGTATTTT. It translates to CASGGTVHPLSTDTQYF. This chain connects TRBV27 to TRBJ2-3; 7 bases align to TRBD1. V dropped 8 bases and J dropped 0; count of bases not matched to a gene: 14. The CDR3 contains 17 residues. Germline V gives CDR1 MNHEY, CDR2 SMNVEV (reference sequence).

A note on this clone: Mismatch with germline at one junction end may stem from a read error. The J gene is TRBJ2-2, the V gene TRBV27, with TRBD2 identical over 8 bases. CDR1 and CDR2 (germline): MNHEY, SMNVEV (reference sequence). The CDR3 has 16 residues. The DNA of the CDR3 is TGTGCCAGCAGCTCCACCGGGACTAGTAACATCGGGGAGCTGTTTTTT. It codes for CASSSTGTSNIGELFF.

The V and J genes are TRBV15 and TRBJ2-1; D is undetermined. The germline V and J ends were trimmed by 5 bases and 0 bases, with 11 bases remaining between them. The CDR3 sequence is 15 residues long. Germline assignment: CDR1 LNHNV and CDR2 YYDKDF (reference sequence). CDR3 in DNA: TGTGCCACCAGCGCGACTGCCAGCTCCTACAATGAGCAGTTCTTC. It codes for CATSATASSYNEQFF.

V gene TRBV5-1 combines with J gene TRBJ1-3, with D perhaps TRBD1 (5 bases). Per the germline V gene, CDR1 is SGHRS and CDR2 is YFSETQ. The CDR3 loop spans 15 amino acids. Trimming took 0 bases from V and 4 from J, leaving 11 bases between them. CDR3 DNA sequence: TGCGCCAGCAGCTTGGATGGAAGGGGAGGAAACACCATATATTTT. It translates to CASSLDGRGGNTIYF.

On this clone: Other DNA sequences from this sample encode an identical CDR3 as well. The rearrangement uses TRBV5-1 and TRBJ2-1, with 15 bases aligning to TRBD2. Germline CDR1 SGHRS, CDR2 YFSETQ. V dropped 3 bases and J dropped 7; count of bases not matched to a gene: 2. The CDR3 extends over 15 amino acids. In DNA form, the CDR3 reads TGCGCCAGCAGCTCAGGACTAGCGGGAGGGAATGAGCAGTTCTTC. Encoded protein: CASSSGLAGGNEQFF.

The rearrangement uses TRBV2 and TRBJ1-2; 10 nucleotides align to TRBD1. There are 15 residues in the CDR3. Germline CDR1 and CDR2: SNHLY and FYNNEI. V lost 1 base to trimming and J lost 4 bases; unmatched junction nucleotides: 3. CDR3 region: CASSEGGQGSYGYTF. Here the CDR3 DNA reads TGTGCCAGCAGTGAAGGGGGACAGGGGTCCTATGGCTACACCTTC.

This clone was found once. V usage is TRBV6-5 and J usage is TRBJ2-7; TRBD2 matches at 15 bases. Germline-derived CDR1 and CDR2 are MNHEY and SVGAGI. The V and J ends lost 0 bases and 4 bases, in that order; junction bases with no gene match: 1. The CDR3 has 16 residues. The CDR3 DNA reads as TGTGCCAGCAGTTACTCGGGACTAGCGGGGGGTTACGAGCAGTACTTC. Residues: CASSYSGLAGGYEQYF.

The CDR3 region is CASSAQGSGNTIYF. The DNA of the CDR3 is TGTGCCAGCAGTGCACAGGGGTCTGGAAACACCATATATTTT. The V and J genes are TRBV6-5 and TRBJ1-3; 7 bases line up with TRBD1. The CDR3 is made up of 14 amino acids. CDR1 is MNHEY, CDR2 SVGAGI, per germline. Trimming removed 5 bases from V and 1 base from J; junction bases left unmatched: 2.

The CDR3 sequence: CASSKGRSGRAPRCNEQFF. CDR3 DNA: TGTGCCAGCAGCAAAGGTCGTAGCGGGAGGGCCCCACGGTGTAATGAGCAGTTCTTC. The chain uses TRBV21-1 and TRBJ2-1; TRBD2 is taken as the D call from the table, unchecked against the DNA. TRBV21-1 is given as a pseudogene. The CDR3 extends over 19 amino acids.

This rearrangement joins TRBV5-5 to TRBJ2-2, with D maybe TRBD2 (5 bases). The CDR3 runs to 17 residues. CDR1 is SGHKS and CDR2 is YYEKEE in the germline V gene (reference sequence). Trimming shortened V by 0 bases and J by 0 bases, and 12 bases separated the two germline ends. CDR3 region: CASSLASGSANTGELFF. The CDR3 region has the DNA TGTGCCAGCAGCTTGGCTTCGGGATCGGCGAACACCGGGGAGCTGTTTTTT.

The genes are TRBV9 and TRBJ1-2; D unclear. The CDR3 has 12 amino acids. Trimming stripped 3 bases from V and 4 bases from J, with 7 bases between. Germline lookup yields CDR1 SGDLS and CDR2 YYNGEE. The CDR3 DNA sequence: TGTGCCAGCAGCGACGTAGTCTATGGCTACACCTTC. Protein product: CASSDVVYGYTF.

The CDR3 region has the DNA TGTGCCAGCAGCGCCGGGACTAGGCGGTTCTTC. Amino acid sequence: CASSAGTRRFF. This rearrangement joins TRBV6-5 to TRBJ2-1; TRBD2 agrees at 8 bases. J gave up 15 bases and V 6 bases, and 7 bases lay outside the gene matches. Germline CDR1 reads MNHEY; CDR2 reads SVGAGI. The CDR3 spans 11 residues.

The gene calls are TRBV10-3 and TRBJ2-7; 8 bases map to TRBD1. The V gene's germline CDR1 is ENHRY and CDR2 SYGVKD. This CDR3 spans 12 amino acids. The trim removed 10 bases at V and 2 bases at J, leaving 4 bases unmatched. The CDR3 DNA sequence: TGTGCCACCGGACAGGGCACCTACGAGCAGTACTTC. Amino acid sequence: CATGQGTYEQYF.

For this clone: The same CDR3 also results from other DNA sequences found in this sample. The chain carries TRBV29-1 and TRBJ2-7; 8 bases align to TRBD1. The CDR3 runs 13 residues. CDR1 is SQVTM and CDR2 is ANQGSEA in the germline V gene. V shed 0 bases, J shed 6 bases, and the junction held 4 bases outside the gene matches. CDR3 residues: CSVEDSGGGEQYF. In nucleotides, the CDR3 is TGCAGCGTTGAAGATTCAGGGGGCGGCGAGCAGTACTTC.

V and J are TRBV19 and TRBJ2-3; 7 bases are a match to TRBD2. After removal of 4 bases from V and 2 bases from J, the junction contained 3 bases not matched to a gene. This CDR3 has 14 residues. Per germline, CDR1 LNHDA and CDR2 SQIVND (reference sequence). CDR3 amino acids: CASSTGTTTDTQYF. The CDR3, as DNA: TGTGCCAGTAGTACCGGGACTACCACAGATACGCAGTATTTT.

The genes are TRBV27 and TRBJ2-2; D call uncertain. There are 15 residues in the CDR3. Trimming left V 2 bases short and J 4 bases short, with 11 bases between. From germline, CDR1 is MNHEY and CDR2 SMNVEV (reference sequence). In DNA, the CDR3 is TGTGCCAGCAGTTTAGTTTTTAGCACCACCGGGGAGCTGTTTTTT. Amino acids: CASSLVFSTTGELFF.

The V gene is TRBV10-2, the J gene TRBJ1-3; D perhaps matches TRBD1 (6 bases). The length of the CDR3 is 13 residues. The germline V and J ends were trimmed by 4 bases and 4 bases, with 8 bases remaining between them. Germline assignment: CDR1 WSHSY and CDR2 SAAADI. The CDR3 DNA reads as TGCGCCAGCAGTGTAGGGGGAGGAAACACCATATATTTT. This codes for CASSVGGGNTIYF.

This chain joins TRBV6-5 and TRBJ1-1; D not resolved. Germline V CDR1 and CDR2: MNHEY, SVGAGI. This CDR3 region has 11 residues. V was pared by 6 bases and J by 7 bases, with 9 bases between. In DNA form, the CDR3 reads TGTGCCAGCAGGACCCGCGGTGAAGCTTTCTTT. It translates to CASRTRGEAFF.

The chain has TRBV4-1 and TRBJ1-4, with 7 bases that match TRBD1. V gave up 1 base and J gave up 7 bases; unmatched junction bases: 15. CDR3 size: 18 residues. Germline loops: CDR1 MGHRA, CDR2 YSYEKL. The CDR3 spells CASSQGWEPTGRGEKLFF. CDR3 sequence (DNA): TGCGCCAGCAGCCAAGGATGGGAGCCGACAGGGAGAGGTGAAAAACTGTTTTTT.

This clone has more than one count but fewer than ten. This sequence joins TRBV30 and TRBJ1-1; maybe TRBD1 (5 bases). Looked up from germline, CDR1 is GTSNPN and CDR2 is SVGIG (reference sequence). The CDR3 has 12 residues. V lost 8 bases to trimming and J lost 0 bases, with 10 bases between them. This CDR3 is CARQTVNTEAFF. In DNA form, the CDR3 reads TGTGCCCGCCAGACAGTGAACACTGAAGCTTTCTTT. The full variable domain, its missing parts supplied by reference TRBV30 and TRBJ1-1, is SQTIHQWPATLVQPVGSPLSLECTVEGTSNPNLYWYRQAAGRGLQLLFYSVGIGQISSEVPQNLSASRPQDRQFILSSKKLLLSDSGFYLCARQTVNTEAFFGQGTRLTVV.

The chain links TRBV29-1 to TRBJ2-3; 7 nucleotides line up with TRBD2. In germline, CDR1 is SQVTM, CDR2 ANQGSEA. Trimming at V came to 5 bases and at J to 0 bases, leaving 5 bases not matched to a gene. The CDR3 sequence is 14 residues long. CDR3 nucleotide sequence: TGCAGCGTTCAGCGGGGTCCTAGCACAGATACGCAGTATTTT. This sequence encodes CSVQRGPSTDTQYF.

The chain employs TRBV25-1 and TRBJ2-7; D unresolved. Germline assignment: CDR1 MGHDK and CDR2 SYGVNS. This CDR3 spans 13 amino acids. V lost 4 bases, J lost 3 bases, and 10 bases lay in between. The CDR3 sequence: CASSAPGFYEQYF. The CDR3 DNA is TGTGCCAGCAGTGCCCCCGGGTTCTACGAGCAGTACTTC.

The gene calls are TRBV5-4 and TRBJ2-1; no reliable D call. Trimming cost V 0 bases and J 0 bases, with 4 bases left between them. Germline CDR1 reads SGHNT; CDR2 reads YYREEE (reference sequence). The CDR3 is made up of 14 amino acids. The CDR3 protein is CASSLGSSYNEQFF. In nucleotides, the CDR3 is TGTGCCAGCAGCTTGGGGAGCTCCTACAATGAGCAGTTCTTC.